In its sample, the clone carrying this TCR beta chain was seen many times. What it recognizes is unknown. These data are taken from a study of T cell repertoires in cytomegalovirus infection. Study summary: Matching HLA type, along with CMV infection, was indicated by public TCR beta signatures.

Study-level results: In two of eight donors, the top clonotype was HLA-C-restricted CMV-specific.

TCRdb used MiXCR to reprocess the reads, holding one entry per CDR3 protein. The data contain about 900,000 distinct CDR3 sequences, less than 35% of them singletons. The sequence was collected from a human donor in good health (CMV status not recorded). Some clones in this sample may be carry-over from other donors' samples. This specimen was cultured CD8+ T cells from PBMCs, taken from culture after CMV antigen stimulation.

The CDR3 bases are TGTGCCAGCAGCTTAGTTGACAGGCGGAACACTGAAGCTTTCTTT. This encodes CASSLVDRRNTEAFF. The chain recombines TRBV7-2 with TRBJ1-1; TRBD1 might be the D (6 bases). The length of the CDR3 is 15 residues. With 1 base removed from V and 1 base from J, the gap between germline ends came to 10 bases. Germline values: CDR1 SGHTA, CDR2 FQGNSA.